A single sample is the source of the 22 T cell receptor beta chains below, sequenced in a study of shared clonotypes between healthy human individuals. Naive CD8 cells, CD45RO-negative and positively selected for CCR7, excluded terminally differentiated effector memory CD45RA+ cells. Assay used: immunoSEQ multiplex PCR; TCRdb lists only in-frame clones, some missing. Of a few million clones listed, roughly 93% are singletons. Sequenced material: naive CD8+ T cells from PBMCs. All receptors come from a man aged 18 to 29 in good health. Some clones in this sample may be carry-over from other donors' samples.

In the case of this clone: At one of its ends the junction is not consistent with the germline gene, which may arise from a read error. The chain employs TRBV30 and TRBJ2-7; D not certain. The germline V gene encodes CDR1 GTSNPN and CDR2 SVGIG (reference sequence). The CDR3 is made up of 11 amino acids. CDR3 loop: CAWSDRLGQGF. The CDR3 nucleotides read TGTGCCTGGAGTGACCGGCTGGGTCAAGGCTTC. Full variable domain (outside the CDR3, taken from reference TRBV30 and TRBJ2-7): SQTIHQWPATLVQPVGSPLSLECTVEGTSNPNLYWYRQAAGRGLQLLFYSVGIGQISSEVPQNLSASRPQDRQFILSSKKLLLSDSGFYLCAWSDRLGQGFGPGTRLTVT.

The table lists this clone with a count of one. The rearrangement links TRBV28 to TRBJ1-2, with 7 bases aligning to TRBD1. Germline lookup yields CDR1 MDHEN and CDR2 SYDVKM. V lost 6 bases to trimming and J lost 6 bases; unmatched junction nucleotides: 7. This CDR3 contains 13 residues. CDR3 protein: CASRETGENGYTF. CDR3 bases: TGTGCCAGCAGGGAAACAGGGGAAAATGGCTACACCTTC.

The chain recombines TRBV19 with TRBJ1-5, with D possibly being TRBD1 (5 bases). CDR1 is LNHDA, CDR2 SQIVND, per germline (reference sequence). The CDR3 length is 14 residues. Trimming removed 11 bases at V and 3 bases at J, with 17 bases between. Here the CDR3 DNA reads TGTGCCGCTTCCCCGGGACTGATCAATCAGCCCCAGCATTTT. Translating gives CAASPGLINQPQHF.

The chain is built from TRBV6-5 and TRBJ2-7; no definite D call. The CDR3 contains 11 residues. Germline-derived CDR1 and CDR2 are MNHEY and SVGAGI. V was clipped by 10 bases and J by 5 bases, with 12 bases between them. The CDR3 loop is CATRWVHEQYF. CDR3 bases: TGTGCCACCCGTTGGGTCCACGAGCAGTACTTC.

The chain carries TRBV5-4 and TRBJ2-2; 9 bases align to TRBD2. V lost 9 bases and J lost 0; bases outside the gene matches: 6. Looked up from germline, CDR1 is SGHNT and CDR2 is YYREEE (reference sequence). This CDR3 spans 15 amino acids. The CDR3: CAITAGGTNTGELFF. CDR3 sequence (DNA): TGTGCCATCACGGCGGGAGGGACGAACACCGGGGAGCTGTTTTTT. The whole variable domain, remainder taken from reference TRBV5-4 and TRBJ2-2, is ETGVTQSPTHLIKTRGQQVTLRCSSQSGHNTVSWYQQALGQGPQFIFQYYREEENGRGNFPPRFSGLQFPNYSSELNVNALELDDSALYLCAITAGGTNTGELFFGEGSRLTVL.

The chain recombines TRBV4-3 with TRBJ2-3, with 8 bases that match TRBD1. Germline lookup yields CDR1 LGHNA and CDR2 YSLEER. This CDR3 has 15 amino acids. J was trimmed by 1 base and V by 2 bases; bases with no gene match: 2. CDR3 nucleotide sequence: TGCGCCAGCAGCCAATGGACAGGGCGCACAGATACGCAGTATTTT. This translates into CASSQWTGRTDTQYF.

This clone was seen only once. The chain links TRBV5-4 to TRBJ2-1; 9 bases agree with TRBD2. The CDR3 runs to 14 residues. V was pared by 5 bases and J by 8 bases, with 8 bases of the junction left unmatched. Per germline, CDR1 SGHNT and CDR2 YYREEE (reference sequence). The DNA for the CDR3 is TGTGCCAGCAGTGAAGGACTAGCGATCTATGAGCAGTTCTTC. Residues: CASSEGLAIYEQFF.

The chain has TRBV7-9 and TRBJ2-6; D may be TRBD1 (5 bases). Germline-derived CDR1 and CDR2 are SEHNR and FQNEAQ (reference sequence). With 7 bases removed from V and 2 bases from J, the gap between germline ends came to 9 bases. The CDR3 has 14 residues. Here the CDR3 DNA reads TGTGCCAGCACCCAGGGTGCTGGGGCCAACGTCCTGACTTTC. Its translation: CASTQGAGANVLTF.

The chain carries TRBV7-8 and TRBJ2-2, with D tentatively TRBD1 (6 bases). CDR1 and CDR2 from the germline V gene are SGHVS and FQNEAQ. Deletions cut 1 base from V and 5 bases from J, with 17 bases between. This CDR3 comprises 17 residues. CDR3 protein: CASSLVGGSQGTGELFF. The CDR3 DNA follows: TGTGCCAGCAGCTTAGTCGGTGGGAGCCAGGGGACCGGGGAGCTGTTTTTT. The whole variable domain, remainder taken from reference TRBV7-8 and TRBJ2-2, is GAGVSQSPRYKVAKRGQDVALRCDPISGHVSLFWYQQALGQGPEFLTYFQNEAQLDKSGLPSDRFFAERPEGSVSTLKIQRTQQEDSAVYLCASSLVGGSQGTGELFFGEGSRLTVL.

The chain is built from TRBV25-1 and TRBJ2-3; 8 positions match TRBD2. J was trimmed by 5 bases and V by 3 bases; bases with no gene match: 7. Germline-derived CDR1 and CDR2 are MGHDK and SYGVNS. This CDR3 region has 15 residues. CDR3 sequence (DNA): TGTGCCAGCAGTGATCTAGCTAGCGGGTTAGATACGCAGTATTTT. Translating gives CASSDLASGLDTQYF.

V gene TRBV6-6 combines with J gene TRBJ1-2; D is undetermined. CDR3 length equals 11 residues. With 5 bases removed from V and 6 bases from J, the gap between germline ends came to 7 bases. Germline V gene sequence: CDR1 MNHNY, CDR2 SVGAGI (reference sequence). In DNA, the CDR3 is TGTGCCAGCAGTCGACCTGATGGCTACACCTTC. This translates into CASSRPDGYTF.

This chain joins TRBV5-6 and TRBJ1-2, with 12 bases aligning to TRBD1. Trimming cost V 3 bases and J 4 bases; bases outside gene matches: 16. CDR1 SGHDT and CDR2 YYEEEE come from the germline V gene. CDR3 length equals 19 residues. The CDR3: CASSYQPGTGGRLPYGYTF. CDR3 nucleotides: TGTGCCAGCAGCTATCAGCCAGGGACAGGGGGCCGATTGCCCTATGGCTACACCTTC.

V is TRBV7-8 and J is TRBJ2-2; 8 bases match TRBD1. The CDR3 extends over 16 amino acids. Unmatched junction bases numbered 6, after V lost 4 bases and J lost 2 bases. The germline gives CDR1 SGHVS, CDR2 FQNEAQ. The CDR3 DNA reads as TGTGCCAGCAGCTCTCGGACAGGGATAAACACCGGGGAGCTGTTTTTT. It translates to CASSSRTGINTGELFF.

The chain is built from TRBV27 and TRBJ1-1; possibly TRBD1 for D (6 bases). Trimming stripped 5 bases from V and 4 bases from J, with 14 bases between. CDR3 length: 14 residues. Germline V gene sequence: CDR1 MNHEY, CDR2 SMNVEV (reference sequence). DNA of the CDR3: TGTGCCAGCAGTCCATCTCGAGGGGGCACTGAAGCTTTCTTT. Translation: CASSPSRGGTEAFF.

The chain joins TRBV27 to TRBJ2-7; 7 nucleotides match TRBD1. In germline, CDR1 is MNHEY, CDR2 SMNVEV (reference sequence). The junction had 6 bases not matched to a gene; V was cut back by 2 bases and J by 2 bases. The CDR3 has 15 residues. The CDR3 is CASSLVGTATYEQYF. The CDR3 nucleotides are TGTGCCAGCAGTTTAGTCGGGACAGCTACCTACGAGCAGTACTTC.

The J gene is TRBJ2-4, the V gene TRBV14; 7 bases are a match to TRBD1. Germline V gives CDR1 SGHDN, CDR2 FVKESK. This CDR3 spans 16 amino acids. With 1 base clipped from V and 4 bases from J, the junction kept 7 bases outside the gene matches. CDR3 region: CASSQGTGTAKNIQYF. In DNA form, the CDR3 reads TGTGCCAGCAGCCAAGGAACGGGGACAGCGAAAAACATTCAGTACTTC.

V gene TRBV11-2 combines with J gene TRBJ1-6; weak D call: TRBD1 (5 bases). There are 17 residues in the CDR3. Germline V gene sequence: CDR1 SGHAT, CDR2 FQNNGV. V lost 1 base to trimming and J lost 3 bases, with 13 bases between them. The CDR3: CASSLGQGRVYNSPLHF. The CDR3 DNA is TGTGCCAGCAGCTTAGGTCAGGGTAGAGTCTATAATTCACCCCTCCACTTT.

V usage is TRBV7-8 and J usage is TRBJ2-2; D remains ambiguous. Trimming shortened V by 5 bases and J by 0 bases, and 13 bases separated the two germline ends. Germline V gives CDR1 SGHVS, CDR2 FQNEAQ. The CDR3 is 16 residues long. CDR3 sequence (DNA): TGTGCCAGCAGCCCAAAAAAAGGATCGAACACCGGGGAGCTGTTTTTT. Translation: CASSPKKGSNTGELFF.

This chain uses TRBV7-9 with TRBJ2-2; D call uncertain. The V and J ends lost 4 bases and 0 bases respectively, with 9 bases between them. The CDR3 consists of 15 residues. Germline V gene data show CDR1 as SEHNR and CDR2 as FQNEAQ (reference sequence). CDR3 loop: CASSSSNANTGELFF. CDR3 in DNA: TGTGCCAGCAGCTCTTCTAACGCGAACACCGGGGAGCTGTTTTTT.

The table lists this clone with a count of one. CDR3 amino acids: CASSGTTRLEQYF. The CDR3 bases are TGTGCCAGCAGCGGAACGACTAGGCTCGAGCAGTACTTC. The rearrangement uses TRBV5-6 and TRBJ2-7; tentatively, D is TRBD2 (6 bases). CDR3 length equals 13 residues. Germline V gene data show CDR1 as SGHDT and CDR2 as YYEEEE. V shed 4 bases and J shed 6 bases, with 14 bases lying between them.

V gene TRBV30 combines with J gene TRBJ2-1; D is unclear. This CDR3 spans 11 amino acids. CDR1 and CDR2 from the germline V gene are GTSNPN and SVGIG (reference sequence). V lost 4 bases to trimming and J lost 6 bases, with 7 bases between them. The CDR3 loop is CAWTNINEQFF. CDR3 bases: TGTGCCTGGACCAACATCAATGAGCAGTTCTTC.

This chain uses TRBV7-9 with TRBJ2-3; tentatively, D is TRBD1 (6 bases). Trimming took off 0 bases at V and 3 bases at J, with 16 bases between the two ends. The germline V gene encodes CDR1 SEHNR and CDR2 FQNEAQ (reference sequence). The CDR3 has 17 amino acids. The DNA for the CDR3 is TGTGCCAGCAGCTTAGCGCTAATAGGGACAACGACAGATACGCAGTATTTT. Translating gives CASSLALIGTTTDTQYF. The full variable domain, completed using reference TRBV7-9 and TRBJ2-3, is DTGVSQNPRHKITKRGQNVTFRCDPISEHNRLYWYRQTLGQGPEFLTYFQNEAQLEKSRLLSDRFSAERPKGSFSTLEIQRTEQGDSAMYLCASSLALIGTTTDTQYFGPGTRLTVL.